At least ten counts were recorded for the clone carrying this T cell receptor (beta chain). What it binds is not known. Source study methods: Per-sample TCR counts ranged from roughly 20,000 to 700,000, median 95,638. In TCRdb, the RACE reads were re-called with MiXCR into one record per CDR3 protein. The V and J calls, along with clone size, are taken from TCRdb and not from the paper's own processing. The top ten hold roughly 5.4% of the sample, which has 350,000 to 400,000 distinct CDR3 sequences, about 6% seen once. The record originates from a study of human T cells and chemical hapten exposure. Study summary: All patients underwent weekly scalp dosing with diphenylcyclopropenone for the full roughly 25-week study.

V gave up 5 bases and J gave up 4 bases, with 14 bases separating them. The germline gives CDR1 MNHEY, CDR2 SVGAGI. There are 14 residues in the CDR3. This sample's time point: patch test 2, 6 weeks after DPC sensitization. The treatment here: therapeutic diphenylcyclopropenone sensitization with weekly scalp DPC. Study results and limitations: Compared with pre-sensitization or healthy control sets, expanded TCRs clustered more.

Sequencing was performed on whole blood, taken in connection with sensitization to the hapten diphenylcyclopropenone (DPC). This clonotype originated in a woman younger than 35 with alopecia areata. Some clones in this sample may be carry-over from other donors' samples. The genes are TRBV6-5 and TRBJ1-2, with D possibly TRBD1 on 6 matching bases. The CDR3 nucleotides read TGTGCCAGCAGTAAGGGGACACACCTCTATGGCTACACCTTC. Translation gives CASSKGTHLYGYTF.